The 10 T cell receptor beta chains reported below all come from one sample, sequenced in a study of brain T cells in children with intractable seizures. Assay used: immunoSEQ multiplex PCR; TCRdb lists only in-frame clones, some missing. Among approximately 41,000 clones listed, 80% to 95% were seen once. Sample: peripheral blood, taken at surgery. The receptors were sampled from a girl aged 2 to 9 with tuberous sclerosis and intractable seizures.

The chain links TRBV5-1 to TRBJ1-1; possible D gene TRBD1, 6 bases. The germline CDR1 and CDR2 sequences are SGHRS and YFSETQ. Trimming removed 7 bases at V and 2 bases at J, with 18 bases between. The CDR3 is 15 amino acids. CDR3 loop: CASQRTDLRNTEAFF. In DNA form, the CDR3 reads TGCGCCAGCCAAAGGACAGACCTGAGAAACACTGAAGCTTTCTTT.

The CDR3 DNA reads as TGTGCCAGCAGTTACTCGAGTCAGGGGGCTGAGGCTGAAGCTTTCTTT. Residues: CASSYSSQGAEAEAFF. J is TRBJ1-1 and V is TRBV6-8; 8 nucleotides agree with TRBD1. V trimming: 0 bases; J trimming: 6 bases; junction bases outside the gene matches: 9. CDR1 and CDR2 from the germline V gene are MNHGY and SAAAGT. The CDR3 loop spans 16 amino acids.

This chain uses TRBV18 with TRBJ1-2; TRBD1 matches 7 bases. CDR3 length equals 15 residues. V gave up 1 base and J gave up 4 bases; unmatched junction bases: 6. Germline assignment: CDR1 KGHSH and CDR2 LQKENI. As DNA, the CDR3 is TGTGCCAGCTCACCACGGAGACAGGGATCCTATGGCTACACCTTC. As protein: CASSPRRQGSYGYTF.

The CDR3 protein is CASGSRLNTEAFF. The CDR3 DNA reads as TGTGCCAGTGGGTCAAGATTGAACACTGAAGCTTTCTTT. The gene calls are TRBV19 and TRBJ1-1; D remains ambiguous. There are 13 residues in the CDR3. V was pared by 8 bases and J by 0 bases, with 10 bases between. From germline, CDR1 is LNHDA and CDR2 SQIVND (reference sequence). The whole variable domain, filled in from reference TRBV19 and TRBJ1-1, reads DGGITQSPKYLFRKEGQNVTLSCEQNLNHDAMYWYRQDPGQGLRLIYYSQIVNDFQKGDIAEGYSVSREKKESFPLTVTSAQKNPTAFYLCASGSRLNTEAFFGQGTRLTVV.

This rearrangement joins TRBV4-1 to TRBJ2-2; the D is unclear. The germline V gene encodes CDR1 MGHRA and CDR2 YSYEKL. The CDR3 is 16 residues long. V dropped 4 bases and J dropped 1 base, with 13 bases sitting between them. The CDR3 nucleotides are TGCGCCAGCAGCCTTACTCCGGCGGAGAACACCGGGGAGCTGTTTTTT. This translates into CASSLTPAENTGELFF.

The CDR3 loop reads CASSELVVDRVVAGNTIYF. CDR3 DNA: TGCGCCAGCAGTGAGTTGGTTGTAGACAGGGTGGTAGCAGGAAACACCATATATTTT. This rearrangement joins TRBV10-1 to TRBJ1-3, with 7 bases fitting TRBD1. The trim removed 1 base at V and 4 bases at J, leaving 16 bases unmatched. This CDR3 has 19 amino acids. Per germline, CDR1 WNHNN and CDR2 SYGVQD (reference sequence).

This chain joins TRBV7-9 and TRBJ2-2; D is unclear. CDR1 and CDR2 (germline): SEHNR, FQNEAQ (reference sequence). There are 13 residues in the CDR3. Trimming took off 2 bases at V and 10 bases at J, with 11 bases between the two ends. CDR3: CASSLRPGAELFF. As DNA, the CDR3 is TGTGCCAGCAGCTTAAGGCCAGGCGCGGAGCTGTTTTTT.

The genes are TRBV10-3 and TRBJ2-1; possibly TRBD1 or TRBD2 for D (6 bases each). Trimming removed 2 bases from V and 8 bases from J, with 16 bases in between. Germline CDR1 and CDR2: ENHRY and SYGVKD. CDR3 size: 15 residues. In DNA, the CDR3 is TGTGCCATCAGTGAGATGGGGGGCCCTCGGGATGAGCAGTTCTTC. Encoded protein: CAISEMGGPRDEQFF.

This chain connects TRBV2 to TRBJ1-5; D is perhaps TRBD1 (5 bases). The CDR3 runs 16 residues. CDR1 is SNHLY and CDR2 is FYNNEI in the germline V gene. The germline V and J ends were trimmed by 7 bases and 1 base, with 17 bases remaining between them. For the CDR3, the DNA is TGTGCCAGCACGAGGGACGATAGCGTGAGCAATCAGCCCCAGCATTTT. It yields the protein CASTRDDSVSNQPQHF.

Concerning this clone: The junction and the germline gene differ at one end; a read error may be behind it. The rearrangement uses TRBV2 and TRBJ2-1; 10 bases align to TRBD1. Germline V CDR1 and CDR2: SNHLY, FYNNEI. The CDR3 is 16 amino acids. The CDR3 DNA reads as TGTGTCAGCAGCGCCTCCGGGACAGGGGTCTACAATGAGCAGTTCTTC. Protein product: CVSSASGTGVYNEQFF.